The 3 T cell receptor beta chains below come from one sample, sequenced in a study of T cells in Graves' hyperthyroidism and ophthalmopathy. The investigators amplified TCR beta CDR3 regions from RNA transcripts. With the HTBI primer set, the TCR CDR3 went through a first round of RT-PCR. TCRdb recomputed calls from the multiplex PCR reads with MiXCR, one row per CDR3 protein. The table shows 500,000 to 650,000 distinct CDR3 sequences, with approximately 15% occurring only once. The source material was blood. These receptors came from a woman in her 50s with Graves' ophthalmopathy.

V and J are TRBV27 and TRBJ2-3; TRBD2 matches 8 bases. The CDR3 consists of 15 residues. V dropped 2 bases and J dropped 6; count of bases not matched to a gene: 7. The germline CDR1 and CDR2 sequences are MNHEY and SMNVEV (reference sequence). CDR3 in DNA: TGTGCCAGCAGTTTAGTCGGGAGGGCATACGATACGCAGTATTTT. It translates to CASSLVGRAYDTQYF.

There are a few counts of this clonotype. The rearrangement uses TRBV4-1 and TRBJ1-1; D not certain. Germline CDR1 and CDR2: MGHRA and YSYEKL. The V end was cut by 0 bases, the J end by 4 bases, with 3 bases between. The CDR3 has 12 residues. CDR3 region: CASSQESTEAFF. The CDR3 DNA reads as TGCGCCAGCAGCCAAGAAAGCACTGAAGCTTTCTTT.

The gene calls are TRBV28 and TRBJ1-1; D is undetermined. The CDR3 totals 13 residues. V lost 8 bases and J 4 bases, leaving 14 bases between the germline ends. Germline CDR1 and CDR2: MDHEN and SYDVKM. DNA for the CDR3: TGTGCCAGCGGGAAGGGCTGGGGCACTGAAGCTTTCTTT. Translating it yields CASGKGWGTEAFF. Together with reference TRBV28 and TRBJ1-1, the CDR3 gives the full variable domain: DVKVTQSSRYLVKRTGEKVFLECVQDMDHENMFWYRQDPGLGLRLIYFSYDVKMKEKGDIPEGYSVSREKKERFSLILESASTNQTSMYLCASGKGWGTEAFFGQGTRLTVV.